The rows below give T cell receptor beta chains drawn from one sample of a study of CD8 T cells in Susac syndrome. TCRdb ran MiXCR on the immunoSEQ multiplex PCR reads and lists one entry per CDR3 protein. The sample lists around 140,000 distinct CDR3 sequences; 95% were seen once. What was sequenced was CD4+ T cells from PBMCs. These receptors were taken from a human donor with Susac syndrome. Both conserved end residues are part of each CDR3. The D gene is left open where the match is weak. A clone size is listed for some rows: how often the clone was seen (once, few, many), or a class if it is expanded.

length	V	D	size	J	CDR3	DNA
16	TRBV4-1	TRBD1	.	TRBJ2-7	CASSQVILDRGHEQYF	TGCGCCAGCAGCCAAGTTATCCTGGACAGGGGCCACGAGCAGTACTTC
14	TRBV29-1	.	.	TRBJ2-3	CSGRQAAATDTQYF	TGCAGCGGTAGACAGGCCGCGGCCACAGATACGCAGTATTTT
15	TRBV20-1	.	.	TRBJ2-2	CSAIRGRTNTGELFF	TGCAGTGCTATAAGGGGCCGTACGAACACCGGGGAGCTGTTTTTT
11	TRBV7-9	.	once	TRBJ2-7	CASSTRDSQYF	TGTGCCAGCAGCACCCGGGACTCGCAGTACTTC
13	TRBV24-1	.	.	TRBJ2-5	CATSSGSRETQYF	TGTGCCACCAGTTCCGGATCTAGAGAGACCCAGTACTTC
14	TRBV30	.	.	TRBJ1-1	CAWRERGVRTEAFF	TGTGCCTGGCGTGAGAGGGGGGTAAGGACTGAAGCTTTCTTT
19	TRBV4-1	.	.	TRBJ2-1	CASSQDRASRDATYNEQFF	TGCGCCAGCAGCCAAGATAGGGCCAGCCGGGACGCCACCTACAATGAGCAGTTCTTC
13	TRBV7-3	.	.	TRBJ2-5	CASSFYREETQYF	TGTGCCAGCAGCTTCTACCGTGAAGAGACCCAGTACTTC
13	TRBV20-1	.	.	TRBJ2-5	CSARGQGRETQYF	TGCAGTGCTAGAGGACAAGGGCGGGAGACCCAGTACTTC
13	TRBV5-6	TRBD1	.	TRBJ1-1	CASSLAGGFEAFF	TGTGCCAGCAGCTTGGCAGGGGGCTTTGAAGCTTTCTTT
12	TRBV3-1	.	.	TRBJ1-5	CASSPGGQPQHF	TGTGCCAGCAGCCCCGGGGGTCAGCCCCAGCATTTT
12	TRBV12-3/TRBV12-4	.	few	TRBJ2-5	CASSFLRETQYF	TGTGCCAGCAGTTTCCTTCGGGAGACCCAGTACTTC
15	TRBV6-2/TRBV6-3	TRBD1	.	TRBJ2-2	CASKNRDSYTGELFF	TGTGCCAGCAAGAACAGGGACAGTTACACCGGGGAGCTGTTTTTT
12	TRBV7-9	.	.	TRBJ2-2	CASSSGQRELFF	TGTGCCAGCAGCTCAGGGCAGCGGGAGCTGTTTTTT
13	TRBV2	.	.	TRBJ2-2	CASSEELTGELFF	TGTGCCAGCAGTGAAGAGCTAACCGGGGAGCTGTTTTTT
13	TRBV30	.	.	TRBJ1-2	CAWIPISGVGYTF	TGTGCCTGGATCCCCATCTCGGGGGTCGGCTACACCTTC
14	TRBV10-3	.	.	TRBJ2-5	CAISAGAQQETQYF	TGTGCCATCAGTGCCGGAGCCCAACAAGAGACCCAGTACTTC
16	TRBV27	TRBD1	.	TRBJ1-6	CASSSRQGGSGSPLHF	TGTGCCAGCAGTTCTCGGCAGGGGGGCTCGGGTTCACCCCTCCACTTT
15	TRBV6-5	TRBD1	.	TRBJ2-7	CASTRVEGAIYEQYF	TGTGCCAGCACTAGAGTTGAGGGGGCCATCTACGAGCAGTACTTC
13	TRBV27	TRBD1	.	TRBJ1-1	CASSRRGQAEAFF	TGTGCCAGCAGTCGCCGCGGACAGGCAGAAGCTTTCTTT
16	TRBV5-1	TRBD1	once	TRBJ1-1	CASSLGRTGANTEAFF	TGCGCCAGCAGCTTGGGTCGCACAGGGGCGAACACTGAAGCTTTCTTT
15	TRBV6-2/TRBV6-3	TRBD2	.	TRBJ2-5	CASSLLTSGKETQYF	TGTGCCAGCAGCCTTCTGACTAGCGGGAAAGAGACCCAGTACTTC
16	TRBV5-1	TRBD2	.	TRBJ2-1	CASSRDSLAGPNEQFF	TGCGCCAGCAGCAGGGACAGCCTAGCGGGACCCAATGAGCAGTTCTTC
20	TRBV20-1	.	.	TRBJ2-7	CSAYNAFPKTGTPYSGEQYF	TGCAGTGCTTATAACGCGTTCCCCAAGACGGGGACTCCGTATTCGGGGGAGCAGTACTTC
13	TRBV20-1	TRBD1	.	TRBJ2-7	CSARGQGTYEQYF	TGCAGTGCTAGGGGACAGGGCACCTACGAGCAGTACTTC
11	TRBV28	.	.	TRBJ1-6	CASSSYESLHF	TGTGCCAGCAGTTCCTATGAGTCCCTCCACTTT
14	TRBV24-1	TRBD2	once	TRBJ2-2	CATSSAGVTGELFF	TGTGCCACCAGTTCGGCGGGAGTGACCGGGGAGCTGTTTTTT
13	TRBV20-1	.	once	TRBJ2-3	CSASFADTDTQYF	TGCAGTGCTAGTTTCGCGGACACAGATACGCAGTATTTT
15	TRBV29-1	.	.	TRBJ1-1	CSVYTTVTSNTEAFF	TGCAGCGTATACACTACCGTGACGTCGAACACTGAAGCTTTCTTT
16	TRBV27	TRBD2	.	TRBJ2-7	CASSPGGTSFAYEQYF	TGTGCCAGCAGTCCCGGTGGGACTAGCTTCGCCTACGAGCAGTACTTC
13	TRBV6-5	.	once	TRBJ1-2	CASSPRTDYGYTF	TGTGCCAGCAGCCCCCGGACCGATTATGGCTACACCTTC
11	TRBV5-6	.	.	TRBJ2-5	CASKLGETQYF	TGTGCCAGCAAACTTGGGGAGACCCAGTACTTC
15	TRBV5-1	TRBD1	.	TRBJ2-7	CASSSQLQGTGEQYF	TGCGCCAGCAGCTCGCAGCTACAGGGGACGGGCGAGCAGTACTTC
18	TRBV15	TRBD2	.	TRBJ2-5	CATSSSHIAGGPSETQYF	TGTGCCACCAGCAGTTCCCATATAGCGGGAGGGCCATCCGAGACCCAGTACTTC
13	TRBV11-2	.	.	TRBJ2-2	CASSPSGTGELFF	TGTGCCAGCAGCCCTTCGGGCACCGGGGAGCTGTTTTTT
15	TRBV7-3	TRBD2	.	TRBJ2-1	CASSLDSGRANEQFF	TGTGCCAGCAGCTTAGATAGCGGGAGGGCCAATGAGCAGTTCTTC
15	TRBV5-4	.	.	TRBJ2-5	CASSLGSAVPETQYF	TGTGCCAGCAGCTTGGGGTCCGCCGTTCCAGAGACCCAGTACTTC
15	TRBV20-1	TRBD2	.	TRBJ2-1	CSARDRWEGLNEQFF	TGCAGTGCTAGAGATCGGTGGGAGGGCCTCAATGAGCAGTTCTTC
15	TRBV28	.	.	TRBJ2-4	CASGRRALAKNIQYF	TGTGCCAGCGGAAGGCGGGCCTTAGCCAAAAACATTCAGTACTTC
13	TRBV28	.	.	TRBJ2-5	CASTGGQGETQYF	TGTGCCAGCACTGGGGGGCAGGGGGAGACCCAGTACTTC
15	TRBV5-4	.	.	TRBJ2-1	CASSLGPITRGEQFF	TGTGCCAGCAGCTTGGGCCCTATAACCAGGGGTGAGCAGTTCTTC
12	TRBV30	TRBD2	.	TRBJ2-7	CAGKRGSYEQYF	TGTGCCGGGAAGCGGGGTTCCTACGAGCAGTACTTC
17	TRBV9	TRBD2	.	TRBJ2-1	CASSRGASGSPYNEQFF	TGTGCCAGCAGCAGGGGGGCTAGCGGGAGCCCTTACAATGAGCAGTTCTTC
15	TRBV19	TRBD2	.	TRBJ2-7	CASRPGLAGSYEQYF	TGTGCCAGTAGACCGGGACTAGCGGGATCCTACGAGCAGTACTTC
14	TRBV20-1	.	.	TRBJ2-5	CSALRDALGETQYF	TGCAGTGCTCTCCGGGACGCATTGGGGGAGACCCAGTACTTC
13	TRBV6-4	.	.	TRBJ1-1	CAIAAGPTQRTFF	TGTGCCATCGCCGCGGGTCCAACGCAGAGGACTTTCTTT
14	TRBV6-5	.	.	TRBJ1-2	CASSPGDKPYGYTF	TGTGCCAGCAGTCCGGGAGACAAACCCTATGGCTACACCTTC
14	TRBV20-1	TRBD1	once	TRBJ2-5	CSATDDRGQETQYF	TGCAGTGCTACGGATGACAGGGGGCAAGAGACCCAGTACTTC
16	TRBV20-1	.	.	TRBJ2-1	CSAGGPGGNSYNEQFF	TGCAGTGCTGGGGGCCCTGGCGGGAATTCCTACAATGAGCAGTTCTTC
17	TRBV7-7	TRBD1	.	TRBJ2-2	CASSLKPLTGGTGELFF	TGTGCTAGCAGCTTAAAGCCGTTGACAGGGGGCACCGGGGAGCTGTTTTTT
15	TRBV5-1	.	.	TRBJ2-1	CASSSTESSYNEQFF	TGCGCCAGCAGCTCGACAGAGAGCTCCTACAATGAGCAGTTCTTC
15	TRBV10-3	TRBD2	.	TRBJ2-5	CAISEGTGGRETQYF	TGTGCCATCAGTGAGGGAACGGGGGGGCGAGAGACCCAGTACTTC